This T cell receptor (beta chain) was recovered during a study of blood T cell repertoires in COVID-19. On the study more broadly: Sites across the United States, Italy and Spain contributed samples from acute and convalescent COVID-19.

Original analysis: By means of reference gene primer amplification, nucleated cell counts were estimated. Assay: immunoSEQ multiplex PCR; the TCRdb copy retains only in-frame clones and omits some. V, J and clone size are those of that table, while D and trimming were read from the DNA. The table has about 130,000 clones, 84% seen once. The CDR3 spans 20 residues. Trimming removed 6 bases from V and 2 bases from J, with 30 bases in between. Germline CDR1 is LNHDA and CDR2 is SQIVND (reference sequence). The chain joins TRBV19 to TRBJ2-3, with D tentatively TRBD2 (6 bases). Sequencing input: peripheral blood. The receptor was isolated from a woman aged 25 to 39 who had recovered from COVID-19. The CDR3 loop is CASSQYSWAGGPESTDTQYF. In nucleotides, the CDR3 is TGTGCCAGTAGCCAGTATAGTTGGGCCGGGGGACCTGAATCCACAGATACGCAGTATTTT.